This record looks at one TCR beta chain sequence and its context. Its target is not known. The sample is drawn from a study of T cells in Graves' hyperthyroidism and ophthalmopathy. Across the whole study: Peripheral blood was drawn at first diagnosis, prior to all treatment. General study points: Blood also showed most of the thyroid clonotypes that were expanded above 0.001.

Germline CDR1 reads MRHNA; CDR2 reads SNTAGT. Losses at the gene ends were 5 bases for V and 6 bases for J; bases not matched to a gene: 9. The length of the CDR3 is 14 residues. Amplified TCR beta CDR3 regions derived from RNA transcripts. The TCR CDR3 first-round RT-PCR relied on the HTBI primer set. TCRdb analysed the multiplex PCR reads with MiXCR anew, one entry per CDR3 protein. This table holds some 550,000 distinct CDR3 sequences, roughly a sixth found once. Uncontrolled infections, other autoimmune diseases, pregnancy or lactation led to exclusion of patients. For the diagnoses, clinical symptoms, serum thyroxine and TRAb, thyroid ultrasound and orbital computed tomography were used.

The specimen sequenced was blood. The chain carries TRBV6-4 and TRBJ1-1; 7 nucleotides agree with TRBD1. This receptor was identified in a woman in her 40s with Graves' ophthalmopathy. The chain's CDR3 is CASSYAGGSPEAFF. CDR3 coding DNA: TGTGCCAGCAGTTACGCAGGGGGGAGTCCTGAAGCTTTCTTT.